This TCR beta chain came from a study of T and B cells in COVID-19 patients. TRB was amplified from around 230-520 ng of blood genomic DNA. To note about this clonotype: The antigen is undetermined.

Findings and limits, study-wide: Few blood samples existed from mildly ill patients during symptoms or early in severe cases.

Germline V gene lookup returns CDR1 SGHRS and CDR2 YFSETQ. Deletions cut 1 base from V and 4 bases from J, with 8 bases between. The CDR3 length is 14 residues. Multiplex PCR with BIOMED2 TRB-A/B primer pools amplified TRB rearrangements. One entry per CDR3 protein results from TCRdb running MiXCR on the multiplex PCR reads. The sample records about 22,000 distinct CDR3 sequences, 25% to 30% being singletons. The sample consisted of blood. The TCR comes from a human donor who had recovered from COVID-19. This chain connects TRBV5-1 to TRBJ2-2, with a weak D call TRBD2 (5 bases). CDR3 bases: TGCGCCAGCAGCTTGACGGGGTCCACCGGGGAGCTGTTTTTT. The encoded protein is CASSLTGSTGELFF.